This note documents a single T cell receptor (beta chain) sequence. These data are taken from a study of blood T cell repertoires in COVID-19. Study at large: In each case, the material was cDNA or gDNA derived from T cells, B-cell-depleted T cells, or PBMCs.

Recruits, aged about 18 to 100 years, lived in 20 to 30 US areas. Cohorts were determined from participant-reported clinical history. Germline lookup yields CDR1 SGHTS and CDR2 YDEGEE. V gave up 2 bases and J gave up 6 bases; unmatched junction bases: 3. CDR3 size: 14 residues. This table comes from immunoSEQ multiplex PCR, and its TCRdb copy is limited to in-frame clones, with some not included. The sample records fewer than 250,000 clones, roughly 85% being singletons. The sequence came from a woman between 40 and 55 years old who had been exposed to COVID-19. The sample comprised PBMCs or T cells enriched from blood (not recorded which). The chain joins TRBV5-8 to TRBJ2-5; 11 bases match TRBD2. The CDR3 loop is CASSFSSGGKTQYF. Written as DNA, the CDR3 is TGTGCCAGCAGCTTCTCTAGCGGGGGGAAGACCCAGTACTTC.